One and the same sample provided the 5 T cell receptor beta chains below, sequenced in a study of T cells in tuberculosis. The time point here: new active TB diagnosis, blood taken before or within 7 days of starting treatment. TCRdb's copy holds only in-frame clones and misses some; the assay was immunoSEQ multiplex PCR. The sample shows around 33,000 clones, 90% to 95% of them seen only once. Sequences were derived from PBMCs, sampled at tuberculosis diagnosis. The receptors here all came from an adult with tuberculosis. Some clones in this sample may be carry-over from other donors' samples.

V usage is TRBV21-1 and J usage is TRBJ2-7; the listed D gene, TRBD1, was not tested against the DNA. TRBV21-1 is labeled a pseudogene. The CDR3 sequence is 15 residues long. CDR3 DNA sequence: TGTGCCAGCAGCAAACTGAGGACAGGGAGCTACGAGCAGTACTTC. It yields the protein CASSKLRTGSYEQYF.

The chain uses TRBV2 and TRBJ2-7, with 7 bases aligning to TRBD1. This CDR3 contains 15 residues. Germline CDR1 is SNHLY and CDR2 is FYNNEI. J was trimmed by 6 bases and V by 6 bases; bases with no gene match: 14. The CDR3 coding sequence is TGTGCCAGCAGGGCAGACAGGGCCACCATGGGCGAGCAGTACTTC. Encoded protein: CASRADRATMGEQYF.

This rearrangement joins TRBV19 to TRBJ1-2; possible D gene TRBD1, 5 bases. CDR3 length equals 10 residues. Germline V gene lookup returns CDR1 LNHDA and CDR2 SQIVND (reference sequence). The V end lost 8 bases, the J end lost 8 bases, and 9 bases lay between the germline ends. CDR3 bases: TGTGCCAGTGGGGCTCAGGGCTACACCTTC. Translated, it gives CASGAQGYTF.

The rearrangement links TRBV19 to TRBJ1-5, with TRBD1 matching over 7 bases. CDR3 length: 16 residues. After removal of 3 bases from V and 2 bases from J, the junction contained 7 bases not matched to a gene. CDR1 is LNHDA and CDR2 is SQIVND in the germline V gene (reference sequence). This CDR3 reads CASSIPDRVGNQPQHF. CDR3 coding DNA: TGTGCCAGTAGTATCCCCGACAGGGTTGGCAATCAGCCCCAGCATTTT.

This clone was recorded a few times. The chain links TRBV6-5 to TRBJ1-1, with 9 nucleotides matching TRBD1. Germline V gene sequence: CDR1 MNHEY, CDR2 SVGAGI. This CDR3 region has 16 residues. V dropped 4 bases and J dropped 1; count of bases not matched to a gene: 7. In nucleotides, the CDR3 is TGTGCCAGCAGTTGGGACCTGGACAGGGGGAACACTGAAGCTTTCTTT. Translated, it gives CASSWDLDRGNTEAFF.